Listed here are 27 T cell receptor beta chains from one sample, sequenced in a study of early T cells in non-severe SARS-CoV-2 infection. TCRdb re-called the 5' RACE reads through MiXCR, storing one row per CDR3 protein. There are tens of thousands of distinct CDR3 sequences in the sample; approximately 4.5% occur only once, and about 20% lies in the top ten. Sequencing was carried out using whole blood. The source of these receptors is an adult who was a healthcare worker with PCR-confirmed SARS-CoV-2 infection or an uninfected control (not recorded which).

This clonotype was seen at least ten times. This chain links TRBV5-1 with TRBJ2-1, with D possibly matching TRBD2 (5 bases). The germline gives CDR1 SGHRS, CDR2 YFSETQ. V shed 1 base and J shed 1 base, with 6 bases lying between them. This CDR3 spans 14 amino acids. CDR3 amino acids: CASSLRGSYNEQFF. The CDR3 DNA reads TGCGCCAGCAGCTTGCGCGGGTCCTACAATGAGCAGTTCTTC.

There are many counts of this clonotype. The chain is built from TRBV27 and TRBJ2-2; D remains ambiguous. V was cut by 3 bases and J by 4 bases, with 6 bases left in between. Germline V gene data show CDR1 as MNHEY and CDR2 as SMNVEV (reference sequence). The CDR3 runs to 13 residues. The chain's CDR3 is CASSFGGTGELFF. In nucleotides, the CDR3 is TGTGCCAGCAGTTTTGGCGGCACCGGGGAGCTGTTTTTT.

By proportion, this clonotype is medium-sized (0.01 to 0.1%). V and J are TRBV4-3 and TRBJ2-7, with D perhaps matching TRBD2 (5 bases). Germline V lookup: CDR1 LGHNA, CDR2 YSLEER. The CDR3 runs to 15 residues. The ends were cut back, 0 bases at V and 0 bases at J, with 9 bases in the middle. CDR3 amino acids: CASSQDLGSSYEQYF. The CDR3 DNA follows: TGCGCCAGCAGCCAAGATTTGGGGAGCTCCTACGAGCAGTACTTC.

The rearrangement links TRBV7-2 to TRBJ2-1; 8 bases fit TRBD2. The V and J ends lost 2 bases and 3 bases, in that order; junction bases with no gene match: 3. CDR1 is SGHTA and CDR2 is FQGNSA in the germline V gene. The length of the CDR3 is 15 residues. The CDR3 loop is CASSLYAGGYNEQFF. The CDR3 coding sequence is TGTGCCAGCAGCTTATACGCGGGAGGCTACAATGAGCAGTTCTTC.

This clonotype was seen many times. The chain uses TRBV7-9 and TRBJ1-3; weak D call: TRBD1 (5 bases). Deletions cut 6 bases from V and 0 bases from J, with 15 bases between. This CDR3 is built from 16 residues. CDR1 is SEHNR and CDR2 is FQNEAQ in the germline V gene (reference sequence). The CDR3 loop is CASSPGGGASGNTIYF. The CDR3 nucleotides read TGTGCCAGCAGTCCCGGAGGTGGGGCCTCTGGAAACACCATATATTTT.

This clonotype was found many times. The gene calls are TRBV29-1 and TRBJ1-2; D is perhaps TRBD1 (6 bases). Germline V gene sequence: CDR1 SQVTM, CDR2 ANQGSEA. The CDR3 totals 13 residues. V lost 5 bases and J lost 6, with 16 bases in between. The CDR3 loop reads CSVLVWGADGYTF. CDR3 DNA sequence: TGCAGCGTTCTTGTTTGGGGGGCGGATGGCTACACCTTC.

V usage is TRBV4-1 and J usage is TRBJ1-4; a possible D gene is TRBD1 (6 bases). V dropped 3 bases and J dropped 4 bases, with 12 bases sitting between them. The CDR3 consists of 15 residues. Germline V gene lookup returns CDR1 MGHRA and CDR2 YSYEKL. The CDR3 region has the DNA TGCGCCAGCAGCCAGACTAGGGGGGTTAATGAAAAACTGTTTTTT. Protein sequence: CASSQTRGVNEKLFF.

This clonotype was picked up many times. The genes are TRBV29-1 and TRBJ2-4; D possibly corresponds to TRBD1 (6 bases). Between the trimmed V and J ends, which lost 6 bases and 7 bases, there was a span of 22 bases. The germline V gene has CDR1 SQVTM and CDR2 ANQGSEA. The CDR3 loop spans 15 amino acids. In nucleotides, the CDR3 is TGCAGCGTCCAAATGGGGGCAGGGCTCGGGAACATTCAGTACTTC. Protein sequence: CSVQMGAGLGNIQYF.

The V gene is TRBV5-1, the J gene TRBJ2-1, with D maybe TRBD2 (5 bases). Germline loops: CDR1 SGHRS, CDR2 YFSETQ. Between the trimmed V and J ends, which lost 0 bases and 10 bases, there was a span of 17 bases. CDR3 size: 15 residues. In DNA form, the CDR3 reads TGCGCCAGCAGCTTGGCCTGGGGAGACCTCGGAGAGCAGTTCTTC. Translation: CASSLAWGDLGEQFF.

The sample holds a few counts of this clonotype. The chain has TRBV27 and TRBJ2-2; 9 bases map to TRBD2. The CDR3 runs 16 residues. Trimming at V came to 2 bases and at J to 3 bases, leaving 4 bases not matched to a gene. In germline, CDR1 is MNHEY, CDR2 SMNVEV (reference sequence). In DNA form, the CDR3 reads TGTGCCAGCAGTTTAAAAGCGGGAGGTTACACCGGGGAGCTGTTTTTT. Translation: CASSLKAGGYTGELFF.

There are many counts of this clonotype. This chain connects TRBV4-1 to TRBJ1-2, with 7 bases lining up with TRBD1. Per the germline V gene, CDR1 is MGHRA and CDR2 is YSYEKL. V was pared by 1 base and J by 6 bases, with 5 bases of the junction left unmatched. The CDR3 is made up of 14 amino acids. CDR3 nucleotides: TGCGCCAGCAGCCAAGCGGACAGGAAGAATGGCTACACCTTC. Its protein product is CASSQADRKNGYTF.

This clonotype showed up many times. The chain combines TRBV19 with TRBJ2-7; the D gene is possibly TRBD1 (6 bases). V was cut by 5 bases and J by 0 bases, with 11 bases left in between. Germline V gene sequence: CDR1 LNHDA, CDR2 SQIVND (reference sequence). This CDR3 comprises 14 residues. The CDR3 sequence: CASSAGDNSYEQYF. The DNA of the CDR3 is TGTGCCAGTAGTGCCGGGGACAACTCCTACGAGCAGTACTTC.

This clonotype is categorized as medium-sized (0.01 to 0.1%). The chain combines TRBV19 with TRBJ2-2; a possible D gene is TRBD1 (5 bases). V was trimmed by 10 bases and J by 2 bases, leaving 11 bases between them. The CDR3 runs 13 residues. The germline gives CDR1 LNHDA, CDR2 SQIVND (reference sequence). The CDR3 nucleotides are TGTGCCACGACGGACACAAACACCGGGGAGCTGTTTTTT. Its translation: CATTDTNTGELFF.

The CDR3 loop reads CASSTFGTGPEETQYF. The DNA of the CDR3 is TGTGCCAGCAGTACCTTCGGGACAGGCCCCGAAGAGACCCAGTACTTC. The chain couples TRBV28 to TRBJ2-5, with 8 bases lining up with TRBD1. J lost 3 bases, V lost 5 bases, and 11 bases had no gene match. This CDR3 region has 16 residues. Per germline, CDR1 MDHEN and CDR2 SYDVKM.

In its sample, this clonotype was seen many times. The chain has TRBV7-2 and TRBJ2-2; D call uncertain. Germline CDR1 and CDR2: SGHTA and FQGNSA. V lost 2 bases to trimming and J lost 7 bases, with 14 bases between them. CDR3 size: 15 residues. In DNA, the CDR3 is TGTGCCAGCAGCTTATCGTCATCCTGGGGCGGGGAGCTGTTTTTT. Its protein product is CASSLSSSWGGELFF.

The table lists this clonotype with many counts. The V gene is TRBV5-5, the J gene TRBJ2-7; the match to TRBD1 covers 7 bases. The length of the CDR3 is 15 residues. J was trimmed by 2 bases and V by 4 bases; bases with no gene match: 9. The germline CDR1 and CDR2 sequences are SGHKS and YYEKEE (reference sequence). The CDR3 spells CASSLLRGGPYEQYF. CDR3 coding DNA: TGTGCCAGCAGCCTTTTGAGAGGGGGCCCCTACGAGCAGTACTTC.

In this sample, this clonotype turned up many times. The chain has TRBV5-6 and TRBJ2-7, with D possibly matching TRBD1 (6 bases). V lost 5 bases and J lost 2, with 17 bases in between. The CDR3 extends over 15 amino acids. Germline loops: CDR1 SGHDT, CDR2 YYEEEE. CDR3 sequence reads: CASSPEGQLTYEQYF. The CDR3 DNA reads as TGTGCCAGCAGTCCAGAAGGACAGCTGACCTACGAGCAGTACTTC.

For this clonotype: This may stem from a read error, because a much larger clone lies one nucleotide away. The conserved phenylalanine or tryptophan is not found at the CDR3 terminus, so this likely reflects a read error. The chain is built from TRBV2 and TRBJ2-1; TRBD2 matches 7 bases. Germline CDR1 SNHLY, CDR2 FYNNEI. J was trimmed by 5 bases and V by 5 bases; bases with no gene match: 6. The CDR3 contains 14 residues. The CDR3 nucleotides read TGTGCCAGCAGTCGTAGACTAGCAAACAATGAGCAGTTCTCC. Translated, it gives CASSRRLANNEQFS.

This clonotype was recorded many times. The chain combines TRBV12-3 or TRBV12-4 with TRBJ2-1; the match to TRBD2 covers 8 bases. V lost 6 bases and J lost 0; bases outside the gene matches: 4. The CDR3 is 15 residues long. CDR3 region: CASRVAGSSYNEQFF. The CDR3 DNA reads as TGTGCCAGCAGAGTAGCGGGAAGCTCCTACAATGAGCAGTTCTTC.

The chain is built from TRBV28 and TRBJ2-1, with unresolved D. The length of the CDR3 is 15 residues. Trimming took off 7 bases at V and 3 bases at J, with 16 bases between the two ends. The germline CDR1 and CDR2 sequences are MDHEN and SYDVKM. CDR3 amino acids: CASTDEPRSYNEQFF. The CDR3 DNA sequence: TGTGCCAGCACCGACGAACCCCGTAGCTACAATGAGCAGTTCTTC.

The table lists this clonotype with many counts. This chain uses TRBV28 with TRBJ2-1, with D possibly matching TRBD1 (6 bases). CDR1 and CDR2 from the germline V gene are MDHEN and SYDVKM. This CDR3 region has 13 residues. Trimming stripped 4 bases from V and 5 bases from J, with 9 bases between. The CDR3 bases are TGTGCCAGCAGTTCAGGACAGAACAATGAGCAGTTCTTC. It codes for CASSSGQNNEQFF.

The chain is built from TRBV7-2 and TRBJ1-2, with D uncertain. This CDR3 has 14 amino acids. The ends were cut back, 1 base at V and 0 bases at J, with 6 bases in the middle. The germline V gene encodes CDR1 SGHTA and CDR2 FQGNSA. As DNA, the CDR3 is TGTGCCAGCAGCTTAGTATTAGCTAACTATGGCTACACCTTC. Translation: CASSLVLANYGYTF.

This clonotype was counted at least ten times. The chain recombines TRBV6-2 or TRBV6-3 with TRBJ1-1; possible D gene TRBD1, 6 bases. This CDR3 has 12 residues. Between the trimmed V and J ends, which lost 2 bases and 7 bases, there was a span of 8 bases. Looked up from germline, CDR1 is MNHEY and CDR2 is SVGEGT. In nucleotides, the CDR3 is TGTGCCAGCAGTTACGGACAGCTTGAAGCTTTCTTT. It specifies CASSYGQLEAFF.

This clonotype has at least ten counts. The chain employs TRBV27 and TRBJ2-7; TRBD2 is a possible D gene (6 bases). In germline, CDR1 is MNHEY, CDR2 SMNVEV (reference sequence). The V end lost 2 bases, the J end lost 5 bases, and 22 bases lay between the germline ends. The CDR3 spans 17 residues. CDR3 sequence (DNA): TGTGCCAGCAGTTTACCGCCAGCGGTCGGGAGAGGCCACGAGCAGTACTTC. Protein sequence: CASSLPPAVGRGHEQYF.

This clonotype was observed at least ten times. The chain has TRBV6-6 and TRBJ2-5; 9 bases are shared with TRBD2. V shed 2 bases and J 3 bases; nucleotides not matched to a gene: 7. Germline-derived CDR1 and CDR2 are MNHNY and SVGAGI (reference sequence). There are 16 residues in the CDR3. CDR3 bases: TGTGCCAGCAGTTACCTAGCGGGAAAGGGGAAAGAGACCCAGTACTTC. Its translation is CASSYLAGKGKETQYF.

This clonotype was counted ten times or more. The chain is built from TRBV7-2 and TRBJ2-3, with 13 bases identical to TRBD2. V lost 2 bases, J lost 4 bases, and 3 bases stayed unmatched. This CDR3 region has 16 residues. Germline lookup yields CDR1 SGHTA and CDR2 FQGNSA. The CDR3 reads CASSLQLAGGPDTQYF. Here the CDR3 DNA reads TGTGCCAGCAGCTTACAACTAGCGGGAGGGCCAGATACGCAGTATTTT. The complete variable domain, with remaining parts taken from reference TRBV7-2 and TRBJ2-3, reads GAGVSQSPSNKVTEKGKDVELRCDPISGHTALYWYRQSLGQGLEFLIYFQGNSAPDKSGLPSDRFSAERTGGSVSTLTIQRTQQEDSAVYLCASSLQLAGGPDTQYFGPGTRLTVL.

The chain carries TRBV28 and TRBJ1-1, with D hard to call. In germline, CDR1 is MDHEN, CDR2 SYDVKM. This CDR3 contains 12 residues. V shed 5 bases and J shed 5 bases, with 9 bases lying between them. CDR3 in DNA: TGTGCCAGCAGTCATGGTGGAACTGAAGCTTTCTTT. Protein sequence: CASSHGGTEAFF.